This entry describes one T cell receptor beta chain. This entry comes from a study of cytotoxic CD8 clonotypes in ibrutinib-treated CLL. The wider study: Across samples, productive templates numbered 200,000 to 300,000 and productive rearrangements reached 94,082 on average.

This table comes from immunoSEQ multiplex PCR, and its TCRdb copy is limited to in-frame clones, with some not included. Of more than 70,000 clones in the sample, 70% to 80% were seen once. Approximately 2 micrograms of genomic DNA came from cryopreserved PBMCs for TCR beta libraries. In germline, CDR1 is SGHTA, CDR2 FQGNSA. This CDR3 contains 12 residues. With 5 bases removed from V and 9 bases from J, the gap between germline ends came to 13 bases. The sample in question was PBMCs, obtained after 12 months of ibrutinib treatment. This TCR derives from a human donor with chronic lymphocytic leukemia. J is TRBJ2-5 and V is TRBV7-2; the D is unclear. CDR3 in DNA: TGTGCCAGCAGCGCCCCTCGGTCGTCCCAGTACTTC. This sequence encodes CASSAPRSSQYF.